These T cell receptor beta chains were read from a single sample in a study of cytomegalovirus exposure and HLA in healthy donors. Sequencing was performed with immunoSEQ multiplex PCR; in TCRdb, only in-frame clones are kept and a portion is missing. The sample lists 150,000 to 200,000 clones; about three quarters were seen once. The sample taken for sequencing was PBMCs. These receptor sequences come from a female donor in good health and CMV-seronegative. Each CDR3 is given with its conserved first and last residue. The order of the fields is V gene, J gene, D gene, clone size, CDR3 length, CDR3 DNA, CDR3 protein. The D gene is left open where the match is weak. Some rows mark clone size as missing; the rest say once, few, many or name a class of expanded clone.

v_call: TRBV7-9
j_call: TRBJ2-1
d_call: -
clone_size: few
cdr3_length: 14
cdr3_nt: TGTGCCAGCATCGCTTACGGGGTATACAATGAGCAGTTCTTC
cdr3_aa: CASIAYGVYNEQFF

v_call: TRBV7-3
j_call: TRBJ2-6
d_call: -
clone_size: -
cdr3_length: 17
cdr3_nt: TGTGCCAGCAGCCCCACCCGACTCCGCTCTGGGGCCAACGTCCTGACTTTC
cdr3_aa: CASSPTRLRSGANVLTF

v_call: TRBV4-2
j_call: TRBJ1-1
d_call: -
clone_size: -
cdr3_length: 13
cdr3_nt: TGTGCCAGCAGCTCGCAACAGGTCCCTGAAGCTTTCTTT
cdr3_aa: CASSSQQVPEAFF

v_call: TRBV6-1
j_call: TRBJ2-1
d_call: TRBD1
clone_size: -
cdr3_length: 15
cdr3_nt: TGTGCCAGCAGTGAGGACACAGGGGGCTACAATGAGCAGTTCTTC
cdr3_aa: CASSEDTGGYNEQFF

v_call: TRBV2
j_call: TRBJ1-1
d_call: -
clone_size: -
cdr3_length: 13
cdr3_nt: TGTGCCAGCGGGGGGAGGATGAACACTGAAACTTTCTTT
cdr3_aa: CASGGRMNTETFF

v_call: TRBV28
j_call: TRBJ2-7
d_call: -
clone_size: few
cdr3_length: 14
cdr3_nt: TGTGCCAGCAGTTCTCTGACAGAATCCTACGAGCAGTACTTC
cdr3_aa: CASSSLTESYEQYF

v_call: TRBV27
j_call: TRBJ1-2
d_call: -
clone_size: few
cdr3_length: 13
cdr3_nt: TGTGCCAGCAGTTCCCCGGGTTCCTATGGCTACACCTTC
cdr3_aa: CASSSPGSYGYTF

v_call: TRBV9
j_call: TRBJ2-7
d_call: TRBD1
clone_size: -
cdr3_length: 16
cdr3_nt: TGTGCCAGCAGCGTAGTTGCGGGACAGGGCCCCTACGAGCAGTACTTC
cdr3_aa: CASSVVAGQGPYEQYF

v_call: TRBV27
j_call: TRBJ1-1
d_call: -
clone_size: -
cdr3_length: 14
cdr3_nt: TGTGCCAGCAGCCGCCTTGGGGGGGCCACTGAAGCTTTCTTT
cdr3_aa: CASSRLGGATEAFF

v_call: TRBV6-4
j_call: TRBJ2-1
d_call: TRBD2
clone_size: -
cdr3_length: 16
cdr3_nt: TGTGCCAGCAGCAAACTAGCGGGAGGCCACGGCAATGAGCAGTTCTTC
cdr3_aa: CASSKLAGGHGNEQFF

v_call: TRBV30
j_call: TRBJ1-5
d_call: TRBD1
clone_size: -
cdr3_length: 17
cdr3_nt: TGTGCCTGGAGTGTACGGATGGACAGGGGGCAATGGCAGCCCCAGCATTTT
cdr3_aa: CAWSVRMDRGQWQPQHF

v_call: TRBV6-5
j_call: TRBJ2-1
d_call: -
clone_size: -
cdr3_length: 13
cdr3_nt: TGTGCCAGCAGTTACTCTTGGGGGGATGAGCAGTTCTTC
cdr3_aa: CASSYSWGDEQFF

v_call: TRBV9
j_call: TRBJ2-2
d_call: TRBD1
clone_size: -
cdr3_length: 15
cdr3_nt: TGTGCCAGCAGCGTAGGGGACAGTAACACCGGGGAGCTGTTTTTT
cdr3_aa: CASSVGDSNTGELFF

v_call: TRBV4-3
j_call: TRBJ2-1
d_call: -
clone_size: once
cdr3_length: 12
cdr3_nt: TGCGCCAGCAGCCAAGAACTAGGGAAGCAGTTCTTC
cdr3_aa: CASSQELGKQFF

v_call: TRBV19
j_call: TRBJ2-5
d_call: -
clone_size: few
cdr3_length: 13
cdr3_nt: TGTGCCAGTAGTGCTTGGGACTTGGAGACCCAGTACTTC
cdr3_aa: CASSAWDLETQYF

v_call: TRBV7-2
j_call: TRBJ2-4
d_call: TRBD1
clone_size: -
cdr3_length: 15
cdr3_nt: TGTGCCAGCAGCGGGGGCGGACAGGTCAAAAACATTCAGTACTTC
cdr3_aa: CASSGGGQVKNIQYF

v_call: TRBV4-1
j_call: TRBJ2-2
d_call: -
clone_size: -
cdr3_length: 13
cdr3_nt: TGCGCCAGCAGCCCTCTAGAAACCGGGGAGCTGTTTTTT
cdr3_aa: CASSPLETGELFF

v_call: TRBV5-1
j_call: TRBJ2-7
d_call: TRBD1
clone_size: once
cdr3_length: 14
cdr3_nt: TGCGCCAGCAGCTCCATGACAGGGGGTGACGAGCAGTACTTC
cdr3_aa: CASSSMTGGDEQYF

v_call: TRBV30
j_call: TRBJ1-5
d_call: -
clone_size: -
cdr3_length: 13
cdr3_nt: TGTGCCTGGGACCTTGGCCGGAGTCAGCCCCAGCATTTT
cdr3_aa: CAWDLGRSQPQHF

v_call: TRBV6-1
j_call: TRBJ1-1
d_call: TRBD1
clone_size: once
cdr3_length: 15
cdr3_nt: TGTGCCAGCACCCCGGTAACAGGGGGGTGGACTGAAGCTTTCTTT
cdr3_aa: CASTPVTGGWTEAFF

v_call: TRBV18
j_call: TRBJ2-1
d_call: -
clone_size: once
cdr3_length: 14
cdr3_nt: TGTGCCAGCTCACCCCCCCCCGAGGGCAATGAGCAGTTCTTC
cdr3_aa: CASSPPPEGNEQFF

v_call: TRBV11-2
j_call: TRBJ2-3
d_call: TRBD2
clone_size: once
cdr3_length: 17
cdr3_nt: TGTGCCAGCAGCGGGGGACTAGCGGGAGGGCCCACAGATACGCAGTATTTT
cdr3_aa: CASSGGLAGGPTDTQYF

v_call: TRBV30
j_call: TRBJ2-6
d_call: -
clone_size: -
cdr3_length: 15
cdr3_nt: TGTGCCTGGAGGGACATGGACTCTGGGGCCAACGTCCTGACTTTC
cdr3_aa: CAWRDMDSGANVLTF

v_call: TRBV6-5
j_call: TRBJ2-7
d_call: -
clone_size: -
cdr3_length: 14
cdr3_nt: TGTGCCAGCAGTTACTCGTGGCAGTCCTACGAGCAGTACTTC
cdr3_aa: CASSYSWQSYEQYF

v_call: TRBV5-1
j_call: TRBJ1-1
d_call: -
clone_size: -
cdr3_length: 15
cdr3_nt: TGCGCCAGCAGCATCTCGACAACTCCGAACACTGAAGCTTTCTTT
cdr3_aa: CASSISTTPNTEAFF

v_call: TRBV15
j_call: TRBJ1-4
d_call: TRBD1
clone_size: -
cdr3_length: 16
cdr3_nt: TGTGCCACCAGCAGTGGACAGGGGGCATTTAATGAAAAACTGTTTTTT
cdr3_aa: CATSSGQGAFNEKLFF

v_call: TRBV18
j_call: TRBJ2-1
d_call: TRBD1
clone_size: few
cdr3_length: 12
cdr3_nt: TGTGCCAGCTCACGAGGGGGCCCTGAGCAGTTCTTC
cdr3_aa: CASSRGGPEQFF

v_call: TRBV7-2
j_call: TRBJ2-3
d_call: TRBD1
clone_size: -
cdr3_length: 16
cdr3_nt: TGTGCCAGCAGCTGGACCGGGACAGGGAGCACAGATACGCAGTATTTT
cdr3_aa: CASSWTGTGSTDTQYF

v_call: TRBV21-1
j_call: TRBJ1-5
d_call: -
clone_size: few
cdr3_length: 18
cdr3_nt: TGTGCCAGCCCGGGACAGGCGAACCCGCTATATAGCAATCAGCCCCAGCATTTT
cdr3_aa: CASPGQANPLYSNQPQHF

v_call: TRBV2
j_call: TRBJ2-4
d_call: -
clone_size: -
cdr3_length: 15
cdr3_nt: TGTGCCAGTCAGGGAAGCGGGACACCCTCCAACATTCAGTACTTC
cdr3_aa: CASQGSGTPSNIQYF

v_call: TRBV30
j_call: TRBJ1-2
d_call: -
clone_size: -
cdr3_length: 12
cdr3_nt: TGTGCCTGGAGTGTAACCTCGGGTGGCTACACCTTC
cdr3_aa: CAWSVTSGGYTF

v_call: TRBV27
j_call: TRBJ1-2
d_call: -
clone_size: -
cdr3_length: 16
cdr3_nt: TGTGCCAGCAGTTCCGGACAGTCTATAGCTAACTATGGCTACACCTTC
cdr3_aa: CASSSGQSIANYGYTF

v_call: TRBV11-2
j_call: TRBJ2-7
d_call: TRBD1
clone_size: -
cdr3_length: 16
cdr3_nt: TGTGCCAGCAGCCCCGCCGGGACAGGGGTAGGCTACGAGCAGTACTTC
cdr3_aa: CASSPAGTGVGYEQYF

v_call: TRBV11-2
j_call: TRBJ2-7
d_call: -
clone_size: -
cdr3_length: 17
cdr3_nt: TGTGCCAGCAGCTTAAGGGGGGACAGTATGTCCTCCTACGAGCAGTACTTC
cdr3_aa: CASSLRGDSMSSYEQYF

v_call: TRBV19
j_call: TRBJ2-1
d_call: TRBD2
clone_size: -
cdr3_length: 15
cdr3_nt: TGTGCCAGTAGTCCCTTTAGCGGGGGGGTCAATGAGCAGTTCTTC
cdr3_aa: CASSPFSGGVNEQFF

v_call: TRBV25-1
j_call: TRBJ2-3
d_call: -
clone_size: -
cdr3_length: 14
cdr3_nt: TGTGCCAGCAGGCGGGACGGTCCCACAGATACGCAGTATTTT
cdr3_aa: CASRRDGPTDTQYF

v_call: TRBV4-1
j_call: TRBJ2-3
d_call: -
clone_size: -
cdr3_length: 16
cdr3_nt: TGCGCCAGCAGCCAAGATTTGAGTCCGGCGGGTGCTACGCAGTATTTT
cdr3_aa: CASSQDLSPAGATQYF

v_call: TRBV7-9
j_call: TRBJ1-5
d_call: TRBD1
clone_size: few
cdr3_length: 14
cdr3_nt: TGTGCCAGCAGCGACACAGGGGGCAATCAGCCCCAGCATTTT
cdr3_aa: CASSDTGGNQPQHF

v_call: TRBV7-3
j_call: TRBJ1-1
d_call: TRBD1
clone_size: -
cdr3_length: 13
cdr3_nt: TGTGCCAGCAGCCCCACAGGGGGAGGTGAAGCTTTCTTT
cdr3_aa: CASSPTGGGEAFF

v_call: TRBV11-2
j_call: TRBJ1-2
d_call: -
clone_size: -
cdr3_length: 13
cdr3_nt: TGTGCCAGCAGCGCTGGCAGGGCCTATGGCTACACCTTC
cdr3_aa: CASSAGRAYGYTF

v_call: TRBV25-1
j_call: TRBJ1-4
d_call: TRBD1
clone_size: once
cdr3_length: 15
cdr3_nt: TGTGCCAGCAGTTACCGGACAGGGGTCAATGAAAAACTGTTTTTT
cdr3_aa: CASSYRTGVNEKLFF

v_call: TRBV30
j_call: TRBJ1-2
d_call: TRBD1
clone_size: -
cdr3_length: 16
cdr3_nt: TGTGCCTGGAGGCCCGGGGGACAGGGGGGCCTATATGGCTACACCTTC
cdr3_aa: CAWRPGGQGGLYGYTF

v_call: TRBV4-1
j_call: TRBJ2-3
d_call: TRBD1
clone_size: -
cdr3_length: 14
cdr3_nt: TGCGCCAGCAGCCGGGACAGGGACACAGGAACGCAGTATTTT
cdr3_aa: CASSRDRDTGTQYF